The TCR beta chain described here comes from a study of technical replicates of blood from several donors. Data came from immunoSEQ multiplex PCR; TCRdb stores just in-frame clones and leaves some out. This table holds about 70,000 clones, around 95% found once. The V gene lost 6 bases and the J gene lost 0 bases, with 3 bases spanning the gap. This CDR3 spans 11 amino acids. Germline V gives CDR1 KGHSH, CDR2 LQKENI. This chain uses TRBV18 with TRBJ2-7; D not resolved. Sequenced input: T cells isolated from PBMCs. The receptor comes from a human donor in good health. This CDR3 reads CASSHSYEQYF. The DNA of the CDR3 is TGTGCCAGCTCCCACTCCTACGAGCAGTACTTC.